These 11 T cell receptor beta chains were all obtained from the same sample, sequenced in a study of T cell repertoires in cytomegalovirus infection. TCRdb itself ran the reads through MiXCR, one entry per CDR3 protein. The sample includes about 400,000 distinct CDR3 sequences, about a sixth of them seen just once. The sequencing input was PBMCs. The receptors shown here come from a human donor in good health (CMV status not recorded). Some clones in this sample may be carry-over from other donors' samples.

The chain couples TRBV19 to TRBJ1-6; no definite D call. This CDR3 contains 13 residues. V lost 5 bases, J lost 8 bases, and 10 bases lay in between. Germline lookup yields CDR1 LNHDA and CDR2 SQIVND (reference sequence). The CDR3 DNA follows: TGTGCCAGTAGTGGCAAGAGAGATTCACCCCTCCACTTT. Translating gives CASSGKRDSPLHF.

This clonotype was seen many times. J is TRBJ1-4 and V is TRBV2; D possibly corresponds to TRBD1 (5 bases). With 8 bases removed from V and 4 bases from J, the gap between germline ends came to 11 bases. The CDR3 is made up of 13 amino acids. The germline V gene has CDR1 SNHLY and CDR2 FYNNEI. This chain's CDR3 is CASGRDGNEKLFF. The CDR3 coding sequence is TGTGCCAGCGGTCGGGACGGTAATGAAAAACTGTTTTTT. Supplemented by reference TRBV2 and TRBJ1-4, the full variable domain reads EPEVTQTPSHQVTQMGQEVILRCVPISNHLYFYWYRQILGQKVEFLVSFYNNEISEKSEIFDDQFSVERPDGSNFTLKIRSTKLEDSAMYFCASGRDGNEKLFFGSGTQLSVL.

The chain has TRBV5-4 and TRBJ2-7; D is uncertain. Germline assignment: CDR1 SGHNT and CDR2 YYREEE (reference sequence). V lost 0 bases to trimming and J lost 4 bases, with 11 bases between them. The CDR3 contains 14 residues. CDR3: CASSLGLEGYEQYF. For the CDR3, the DNA is TGTGCCAGCAGCTTGGGTCTCGAAGGATACGAGCAGTACTTC.

This clonotype has only a few counts. The chain recombines TRBV12-3 or TRBV12-4 with TRBJ2-1; tentative D call: TRBD2 (5 bases). V was clipped by 7 bases and J by 10 bases, with 23 bases between them. This CDR3 contains 15 residues. The CDR3 bases are TGTGCCAGCACTTCCCTCCGCGGGCTCCCACCCGAGCAGTTCTTC. It yields the protein CASTSLRGLPPEQFF.

This clonotype has ten or more counts. The chain links TRBV20-1 to TRBJ2-1; 7 nucleotides line up with TRBD2. Germline CDR1 is DFQATT and CDR2 is SNEGSKA (reference sequence). The CDR3 length is 14 residues. Germline trimming cut 6 bases from V and 2 bases from J; bases unmatched to any gene: 7. CDR3 coding DNA: TGCAGTGCATTAGCGGGTCCCGCCTACAATGAGCAGTTCTTC. The encoded protein is CSALAGPAYNEQFF.

This clonotype was detected many times. V is TRBV6-1 and J is TRBJ1-5; unclear D gene. The CDR3 is made up of 13 amino acids. V gave up 10 bases and J gave up 4 bases, with 14 bases separating them. Germline V gene lookup returns CDR1 MNHNS and CDR2 SASEGT. The CDR3 is CATGWAANQPQHF. The CDR3 DNA reads as TGTGCCACTGGTTGGGCAGCAAATCAGCCCCAGCATTTT.

This clonotype has just a few counts. CDR3 DNA sequence: TGCGCCAGCAGCCGGGAAGGAAATCAGCCCCAGCATTTT. It encodes CASSREGNQPQHF. The rearrangement joins TRBV5-1 to TRBJ1-5; D unclear. The V gene lost 4 bases and the J gene lost 4 bases, with 9 bases spanning the gap. CDR1 and CDR2 from the germline V gene are SGHRS and YFSETQ. There are 13 residues in the CDR3.

This clonotype was picked up a small number of times. The genes are TRBV4-1 and TRBJ1-2; possibly TRBD1 for D (5 bases). Germline assignment: CDR1 MGHRA and CDR2 YSYEKL. V gave up 0 bases and J gave up 1 base, with 12 bases separating them. This CDR3 has 16 amino acids. CDR3 amino acids: CASSQDYQGLNYGYTF. CDR3 bases: TGCGCCAGCAGCCAAGATTATCAGGGTCTTAACTATGGCTACACCTTC.

This clonotype was seen repeatedly, ten times or more. The rearrangement links TRBV24-1 to TRBJ2-3; D is undetermined. The V gene's germline CDR1 is KGHDR and CDR2 SFDVKD. Trimming pared 3 bases from V and 14 bases from J, leaving 17 bases between. This CDR3 is built from 13 residues. The DNA for the CDR3 is TGTGCCACCAGTGATCCGGACCCGCTGTTGCTGTATTTT. This translates into CATSDPDPLLLYF.

This chain connects TRBV6-6 to TRBJ1-2; TRBD1 might be the D (6 bases). Germline V CDR1 and CDR2: MNHNY, SVGAGI (reference sequence). The CDR3 length is 11 residues. V was trimmed by 6 bases and J by 7 bases, leaving 9 bases between them. As DNA, the CDR3 is TGTGCCAGCAGAGGGACAACTGGCTACACCTTC. This encodes CASRGTTGYTF.

This clonotype was seen many times. This chain links TRBV4-1 with TRBJ2-7; no reliable D call. Trimming took 4 bases from V and 1 from J, leaving 11 bases between them. This CDR3 has 14 amino acids. The V gene's germline CDR1 is MGHRA and CDR2 YSYEKL. The DNA of the CDR3 is TGCGCCAGCAGCCTCTTTGAAGGGTCCTACGAGCAGTACTTC. This encodes CASSLFEGSYEQYF.